Each of the 30 T cell receptor beta chains below was sequenced from the same sample in a study of response to subunit inactivated influenza vaccine. TCRdb ran MiXCR on the RT-PCR reads and lists one entry per CDR3 protein. The repertoire holds under 200,000 distinct CDR3 sequences, with roughly a tenth as singletons. The sequences come from CD8+ T cells sorted from PBMCs, collected roughly 24 months after vaccination. Source of these receptors: a man aged 45-69 years who received an inactivated influenza vaccine.

The CDR3 nucleotides are TGTGCCAGCAGCATCATAGCGGGAGGGCCGGGAAATGAGCAGTTCTTC. This codes for CASSIIAGGPGNEQFF. J is TRBJ2-1 and V is TRBV7-8, with 11 nucleotides matching TRBD2. With V trimmed by 5 bases and J by 7 bases, 10 bases remained unmatched. The CDR3 contains 16 residues. Per germline, CDR1 SGHVS and CDR2 FQNEAQ. The full variable domain, in which reference TRBV7-8 and TRBJ2-1 provide the parts outside the CDR3, is GAGVSQSPRYKVAKRGQDVALRCDPISGHVSLFWYQQALGQGPEFLTYFQNEAQLDKSGLPSDRFFAERPEGSVSTLKIQRTQQEDSAVYLCASSIIAGGPGNEQFFGPGTRLTVL.

The rearrangement joins TRBV7-6 to TRBJ2-2, with 8 bases lining up with TRBD1. The CDR3 is 17 amino acids. Trimming cost V 3 bases and J 3 bases; bases outside gene matches: 9. Germline lookup yields CDR1 SGHVS and CDR2 FNYEAQ. DNA for the CDR3: TGTGCCAGCAGCTTGTGGGACAGGTCCCGGGACACCGGGGAGCTGTTTTTT. Amino acid sequence: CASSLWDRSRDTGELFF.

This clonotype was seen repeatedly, ten times or more. This rearrangement joins TRBV15 to TRBJ1-1; D ambiguous. Trimming stripped 1 base from V and 2 bases from J, with 8 bases between. The CDR3 covers 14 residues. Looked up from germline, CDR1 is LNHNV and CDR2 is YYDKDF (reference sequence). Here the CDR3 DNA reads TGTGCCACCAGCAGAGTCGGCGGCAACACTGAAGCTTTCTTT. As protein: CATSRVGGNTEAFF. The full variable domain, rest sourced from reference TRBV15 and TRBJ1-1, is DAMVIQNPRYQVTQFGKPVTLSCSQTLNHNVMYWYQQKSSQAPKLLFHYYDKDFNNEADTPDNFQSRRPNTSFCFLDIRSPGLGDTAMYLCATSRVGGNTEAFFGQGTRLTVV.

This clonotype has a count of ten or more. The genes are TRBV6-5 and TRBJ1-2; D is undetermined. Germline CDR1 and CDR2: MNHEY and SVGAGI. The CDR3 is made up of 14 amino acids. V lost 2 bases and J 2 bases, leaving 9 bases between the germline ends. The CDR3 DNA follows: TGTGCCAGCAGTTACAGGGAAAGAAACTATGGCTACACCTTC. It translates to CASSYRERNYGYTF.

In DNA form, the CDR3 reads TGTGCCAGCAGCTTAGCGGCGTTGGACTACAATGAGCAGTTCTTC. Protein product: CASSLAALDYNEQFF. The chain recombines TRBV11-2 with TRBJ2-1; D not resolved. CDR3 length equals 15 residues. Trimming removed 1 base from V and 3 bases from J, with 10 bases in between. The germline CDR1 and CDR2 sequences are SGHAT and FQNNGV.

This clonotype has only a few counts. This chain links TRBV20-1 with TRBJ2-2; 9 bases are a match to TRBD2. The trim removed 0 bases at V and 3 bases at J, leaving 5 bases unmatched. CDR3 length: 16 amino acids. Germline V gives CDR1 DFQATT, CDR2 SNEGSKA (reference sequence). The DNA of the CDR3 is TGCAGTGCTAGAGATCTCCAGCGGGAGGACACCGGGGAGCTGTTTTTT. Protein product: CSARDLQREDTGELFF.

A few counts support this clonotype. In nucleotides, the CDR3 is TGTGCCAGCAGTCACGCTAGCGGGGGGTATAAAGATACGCAGTATTTT. This sequence encodes CASSHASGGYKDTQYF. The chain carries TRBV6-5 and TRBJ2-3; 11 bases map to TRBD2. Germline CDR1 MNHEY, CDR2 SVGAGI. The CDR3 has 16 amino acids. V was pared by 5 bases and J by 5 bases, with 9 bases of the junction left unmatched.

This clonotype was counted ten times or more. The V and J genes are TRBV20-1 and TRBJ2-3; D may be TRBD1 or TRBD2 (5 bases each). The CDR3 loop spans 14 amino acids. Germline V gives CDR1 DFQATT, CDR2 SNEGSKA (reference sequence). Trimming pared 6 bases from V and 0 bases from J, leaving 13 bases between. The CDR3 here is CSAGTFTSTDTQYF. For the CDR3, the DNA is TGCAGTGCAGGGACCTTTACTAGCACAGATACGCAGTATTTT.

For this clonotype: The junction departs from the called germline gene at one end, perhaps through a read error. V usage is TRBV6-1 and J usage is TRBJ2-7; D unresolved. CDR1 is MNHNS and CDR2 is SASEGT in the germline V gene. The CDR3 runs to 14 residues. CDR3 region: CASSEGGISDEQYF. CDR3 DNA: TGTGCCAGCAGTGAAGGCGGAATCTCCGACGAGCAGTACTTC.

This clonotype was counted only a few times. The chain is built from TRBV28 and TRBJ2-2, with D possibly being TRBD1 or TRBD2 (5 bases each). CDR1 and CDR2 (germline): MDHEN, SYDVKM. The CDR3 runs 16 residues. V was clipped by 1 base and J by 4 bases, with 13 bases between them. CDR3 bases: TGTGCCAGCAGTTTATCTTCGAGGGACCTCACCGGGGAGCTGTTTTTT. Its translation: CASSLSSRDLTGELFF.

By share of the sample, this clonotype is medium-sized. The V and J genes are TRBV27 and TRBJ2-3; the D gene is possibly TRBD1 (5 bases). The CDR3 sequence is 15 residues long. Germline V gene data show CDR1 as MNHEY and CDR2 as SMNVEV (reference sequence). V lost 2 bases and J 2 bases, leaving 11 bases between the germline ends. The CDR3 is CASSLQGSFTDTQYF. As DNA, the CDR3 is TGTGCCAGCAGTTTACAGGGAAGTTTCACAGATACGCAGTATTTT.

This clonotype was counted ten times or more. CDR3 coding DNA: TGTGCCAGCAGCCCTCCGTCTGGGGCCAACGTCCTGACTTTC. It yields the protein CASSPPSGANVLTF. This rearrangement joins TRBV9 to TRBJ2-6; D gene ambiguous. Between the trimmed V and J ends, which lost 4 bases and 1 base, there was a span of 6 bases. The CDR3 contains 14 residues. Germline V CDR1 and CDR2: SGDLS, YYNGEE.

The chain joins TRBV9 to TRBJ1-1; D is undetermined. V lost 7 bases to trimming and J lost 1 base, with 11 bases between them. Germline V gene data show CDR1 as SGDLS and CDR2 as YYNGEE. The CDR3 consists of 13 residues. CDR3 coding DNA: TGTGCCAGCGGCCTGGGTAAGAACACTGAAGCTTTCTTT. Its translation: CASGLGKNTEAFF. Drawing the rest from reference TRBV9 and TRBJ1-1, the complete variable domain is DSGVTQTPKHLITATGQRVTLRCSPRSGDLSVYWYQQSLDQGLQFLIQYYNGEERAKGNILERFSAQQFPDLHSELNLSSLELGDSALYFCASGLGKNTEAFFGQGTRLTVV.

This clonotype was counted only a few times. The chain employs TRBV29-1 and TRBJ2-1; D is uncertain. This CDR3 spans 12 amino acids. V lost 2 bases, J lost 7 bases, and 9 bases lay in between. Germline V gives CDR1 SQVTM, CDR2 ANQGSEA. This CDR3 reads CSVEWRRNEQFF. The CDR3 DNA sequence: TGCAGCGTTGAATGGAGAAGGAATGAGCAGTTCTTC.

In this sample, this clonotype turned up many times. V is TRBV4-3 and J is TRBJ2-3; D is possibly TRBD2 (6 bases). CDR3 length: 17 amino acids. V was clipped by 0 bases and J by 0 bases, with 13 bases between them. CDR1 and CDR2 (germline): LGHNA, YSLEER. The CDR3 bases are TGCGCCAGCAGCCAAGATCTCCCGGGAGCGAGCACAGATACGCAGTATTTT. Protein product: CASSQDLPGASTDTQYF.

Only a few counts were recorded for this clonotype. The CDR3 sequence is CASSGRQGSGTEAFF. The CDR3 DNA reads TGTGCCAGCAGCGGCAGACAGGGGAGTGGTACTGAAGCTTTCTTT. The chain joins TRBV7-9 to TRBJ1-1, with 8 bases fitting TRBD1. J gave up 5 bases and V 5 bases, and 10 bases lay outside the gene matches. The CDR3 totals 15 residues. Germline CDR1 reads SEHNR; CDR2 reads FQNEAQ (reference sequence). Combining the CDR3 with reference TRBV7-9 and TRBJ1-1 gives the whole variable domain DTGVSQNPRHKITKRGQNVTFRCDPISEHNRLYWYRQTLGQGPEFLTYFQNEAQLEKSRLLSDRFSAERPKGSFSTLEIQRTEQGDSAMYLCASSGRQGSGTEAFFGQGTRLTVV.

This clonotype has just one count. The junction departs from germline at one end; a sequencing error may be responsible. The chain employs TRBV11-3 and TRBJ2-3, with no clear D. The germline V gene has CDR1 SGHNT and CDR2 YENEEA. The CDR3 has 11 amino acids. CDR3 nucleotides: TGTCCCAGCAGCTCCACAGATACGCAGTATTTT. It translates to CPSSSTDTQYF.

There are a few counts of this clonotype. The chain has TRBV9 and TRBJ2-5; a possible D gene is TRBD2 (6 bases). The CDR3 is made up of 16 amino acids. The germline V and J ends were trimmed by 4 bases and 2 bases, with 18 bases remaining between them. Per the germline V gene, CDR1 is SGDLS and CDR2 is YYNGEE. For the CDR3, the DNA is TGTGCCAGCAGCAGACGAAGGGACGGACTACAAGAGACCCAGTACTTC. Protein sequence: CASSRRRDGLQETQYF.

This chain links TRBV24-1 with TRBJ2-1, with 7 bases fitting TRBD1. The CDR3 totals 16 residues. V shed 6 bases, J shed 6 bases, and the junction held 13 bases outside the gene matches. The germline gives CDR1 KGHDR, CDR2 SFDVKD. CDR3 loop: CATSITGAGSLNEQFF. The CDR3 DNA reads as TGTGCCACCAGTATAACAGGGGCTGGATCTCTCAATGAGCAGTTCTTC.

This chain links TRBV7-9 with TRBJ2-7; D is uncertain. Germline CDR1 is SEHNR and CDR2 is FQNEAQ (reference sequence). The CDR3 runs to 12 residues. Deletions cut 5 bases from V and 2 bases from J, with 7 bases between. The CDR3 DNA is TGTGCCAGCAGCCACGCGGCCTACGAGCAGTACTTC. Its translation is CASSHAAYEQYF.

This clonotype occurred many times. The chain couples TRBV27 to TRBJ2-3; TRBD2 might be the D (6 bases). The CDR3 consists of 16 residues. Trimming removed 1 base at V and 2 bases at J, with 13 bases between. Germline V lookup: CDR1 MNHEY, CDR2 SMNVEV (reference sequence). CDR3 protein: CASSLYPGEVTDTQYF. Here the CDR3 DNA reads TGTGCCAGCAGTTTATACCCGGGAGAAGTCACAGATACGCAGTATTTT.

This clonotype was detected only a few times. V and J are TRBV24-1 and TRBJ2-2, with D possibly TRBD1 on 5 matching bases. The length of the CDR3 is 14 residues. Germline V lookup: CDR1 KGHDR, CDR2 SFDVKD. V lost 9 bases to trimming and J lost 3 bases, with 13 bases between them. Here the CDR3 DNA reads TGTGCCACCGAGTCTCAGGGTCACACCGGGGAGCTGTTTTTT. Residues: CATESQGHTGELFF.

The CDR3 bases are TGTGCCAGCAGTGTCCTTCGAATTATGAACACTGAAGCTTTCTTT. Its protein is CASSVLRIMNTEAFF. The V call is TRBV6-9, the J call TRBJ1-1; D gene ambiguous. The length of the CDR3 is 15 residues. The germline V and J ends were trimmed by 5 bases and 0 bases, with 13 bases remaining between them. Germline CDR1 reads MNHGY; CDR2 reads SVAAGI.

The chain carries TRBV12-3 or TRBV12-4 and TRBJ2-5; a possible D gene is TRBD1 (6 bases). Trimming cost V 3 bases and J 5 bases, with 16 bases left between them. The CDR3 has 15 residues. Here the CDR3 DNA reads TGTGCCAGCAGTTTTGCGGTGGGCCAGGGGGAGACCCAGTACTTC. Protein product: CASSFAVGQGETQYF.

The rearrangement uses TRBV10-3 and TRBJ2-5, with 12 bases matching TRBD1. The ends lost 0 bases at V and 7 bases at J; junction bases unmatched: 6. The CDR3 contains 16 residues. The germline CDR1 and CDR2 sequences are ENHRY and SYGVKD. The CDR3 is CAISESRDRGRRTQYF. DNA of the CDR3: TGTGCCATCAGTGAGTCCCGGGACAGGGGGCGGCGGACCCAGTACTTC.

This clonotype occurred many times. The chain employs TRBV4-3 and TRBJ2-1; TRBD1 might be the D (6 bases). From germline, CDR1 is LGHNA and CDR2 YSLEER. The CDR3 runs 15 residues. Trimming stripped 0 bases from V and 1 base from J, with 7 bases between. Here the CDR3 DNA reads TGCGCCAGCAGCCAAGACAGGGGATCCTACAATGAGCAGTTCTTC. Protein: CASSQDRGSYNEQFF.

The chain combines TRBV2 with TRBJ2-5; 11 nucleotides match TRBD2. The CDR3 sequence is 15 residues long. V gave up 2 bases and J gave up 5 bases; unmatched junction bases: 4. The germline V gene has CDR1 SNHLY and CDR2 FYNNEI. CDR3 amino acids: CASSETSGSRETQYF. The CDR3 nucleotides are TGTGCCAGCAGTGAAACTAGCGGGAGTCGGGAGACCCAGTACTTC.

The table lists this clonotype with a few counts. The gene calls are TRBV7-8 and TRBJ2-2, with 9 bases identical to TRBD2. The J segment lost 4 bases and the V segment lost 2 bases, leaving 8 bases of the junction unmatched. CDR1 SGHVS and CDR2 FQNEAQ come from the germline V gene. This CDR3 has 17 amino acids. DNA for the CDR3: TGTGCCAGCAGCTTAATTAGCGGGGGAGCGTTCACCGGGGAGCTGTTTTTT. It specifies CASSLISGGAFTGELFF.

Ten or more counts support this clonotype. The gene calls are TRBV27 and TRBJ2-4, with 7 bases that match TRBD1. Germline V gives CDR1 MNHEY, CDR2 SMNVEV (reference sequence). The CDR3 sequence is 13 residues long. V shed 6 bases and J 8 bases; nucleotides not matched to a gene: 7. In DNA, the CDR3 is TGTGCCAGCAGCCAATACAGGGGTGACATTCAGTACTTC. Residues: CASSQYRGDIQYF.

This clonotype was seen at least ten times. The genes are TRBV27 and TRBJ2-1; 10 bases align to TRBD2. This CDR3 spans 15 amino acids. V trimming: 5 bases; J trimming: 5 bases; junction bases outside the gene matches: 6. Germline V CDR1 and CDR2: MNHEY, SMNVEV (reference sequence). CDR3 coding DNA: TGTGCCAGCAGTGTGGGACTAGCGAATCACAATGAGCAGTTCTTC. It specifies CASSVGLANHNEQFF.